The clone carrying this TCR beta chain showed up just a few times. These data are taken from a study of response to subunit inactivated influenza vaccine. TCRdb ran MiXCR on the RT-PCR reads and lists one entry per CDR3 protein. The data contain 450,000 to 600,000 distinct CDR3 sequences, approximately 6.9% of them singletons. The V segment lost 5 bases and the J segment 9 bases; nucleotides outside the gene matches: 4. There are 12 residues in the CDR3. This sequence joins TRBV12-3 or TRBV12-4 and TRBJ2-4, with 7 bases fitting TRBD1. The receptor comes from a man in his fifties or sixties who received an inactivated influenza vaccine. Sequenced here: PBMCs from blood, sampled about 23 months after vaccination. The CDR3 sequence: CASSTGTVIQYF. The CDR3 nucleotides are TGTGCCAGCAGTACCGGGACAGTCATTCAGTACTTC.